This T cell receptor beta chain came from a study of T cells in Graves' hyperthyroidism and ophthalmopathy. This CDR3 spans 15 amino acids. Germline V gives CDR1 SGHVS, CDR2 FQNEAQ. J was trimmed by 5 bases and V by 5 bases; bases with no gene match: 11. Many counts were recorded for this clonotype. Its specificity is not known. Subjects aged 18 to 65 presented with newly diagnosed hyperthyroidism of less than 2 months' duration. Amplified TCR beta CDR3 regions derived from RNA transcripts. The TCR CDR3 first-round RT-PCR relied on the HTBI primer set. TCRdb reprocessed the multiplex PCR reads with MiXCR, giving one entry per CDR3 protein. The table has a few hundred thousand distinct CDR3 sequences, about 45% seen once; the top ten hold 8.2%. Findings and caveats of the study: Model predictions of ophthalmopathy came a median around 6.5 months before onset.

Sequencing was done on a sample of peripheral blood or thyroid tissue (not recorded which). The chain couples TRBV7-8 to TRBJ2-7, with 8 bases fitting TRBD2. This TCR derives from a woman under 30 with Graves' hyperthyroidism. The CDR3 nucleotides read TGTGCCAGCAGCGCCGCCGGGACTAGGGGAGACGAGCAGTACTTC. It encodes CASSAAGTRGDEQYF.